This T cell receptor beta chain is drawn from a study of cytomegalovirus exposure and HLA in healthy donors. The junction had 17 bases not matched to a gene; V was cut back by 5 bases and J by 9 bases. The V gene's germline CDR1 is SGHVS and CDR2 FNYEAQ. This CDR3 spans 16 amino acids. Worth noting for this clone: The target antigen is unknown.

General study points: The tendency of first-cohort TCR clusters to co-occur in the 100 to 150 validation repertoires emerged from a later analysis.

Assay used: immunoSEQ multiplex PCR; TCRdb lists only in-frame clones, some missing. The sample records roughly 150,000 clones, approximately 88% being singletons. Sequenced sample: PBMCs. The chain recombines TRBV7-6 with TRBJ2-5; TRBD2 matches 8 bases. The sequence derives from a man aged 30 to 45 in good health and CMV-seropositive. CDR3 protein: CASSQQQAGGGGAQYF. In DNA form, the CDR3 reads TGTGCCAGCAGCCAACAACAGGCGGGGGGCGGAGGGGCCCAGTACTTC. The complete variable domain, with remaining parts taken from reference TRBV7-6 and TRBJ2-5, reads GAGVSQSPRYKVTKRGQDVALRCDPISGHVSLYWYRQALGQGPEFLTYFNYEAQQDKSGLPNDRFSAERPEGSISTLTIQRTEQRDSAMYRCASSQQQAGGGGAQYFGPGTRLLVL.